In its sample, the clone carrying this TCR beta chain was seen a few times. What it binds is unknown. The sample originates from a study of cytomegalovirus exposure and HLA in healthy donors. Study-level information: There were fewer than 130 million unique TCR beta sequences, drawn from around 180 million T cells, in an earlier analysis.

Study-level results: The study flagged some 180 TCR beta chains as cytomegalovirus-associated. The later analysis indicated that the majority of CMV-associated TCR beta chains appeared HLA-restricted. Segments of the TCR beta V type were, in most cases, productive about 87% or about 30% of the time in an earlier analysis.

V dropped 3 bases and J dropped 4 bases, with 10 bases sitting between them. The CDR3 is 13 residues long. From germline, CDR1 is SGHNT and CDR2 YYREEE (reference sequence). Primers included in the PCR were 60 Vbeta and 13 Jbeta primers. Method: immunoSEQ multiplex PCR; TCRdb's copy keeps in-frame clones and lacks some. Of 150,000 or so clones listed, about 79% are singletons. The source material was PBMCs. The chain carries TRBV5-4 and TRBJ1-2; perhaps TRBD1 as D (6 bases). This receptor was obtained from a male donor in good health and CMV-seronegative. The CDR3 here is CASSSARGYGYTF. The CDR3 DNA sequence: TGTGCCAGCAGCTCCGCCAGGGGCTATGGCTACACCTTC.